This T cell receptor (beta chain) appears in the sequencing data of a study of blood T cell repertoires in COVID-19 (dated by TCRdb to the early 2020s). For the wider study: Samples from collaborators originated in the United States, Italy and Spain and spanned both the acute and convalescent phases of COVID-19. The prospective study material was composed of cDNA or gDNA derived from T cells, B-cell-depleted T cells, or PBMCs. The dataset comprised deeply sampled blood TCRbeta repertoires from subjects exposed to, actively infected with, or recovered from COVID-19. The repertoires were released in a freely available public database intended as a resource for research on the immune response to SARS-CoV-2. The samples were drawn from two sources: the first 160 participants of the ongoing ImmuneRACE study, and 1,200 or so subjects contributed by 6 global collaborators. Nearly every sample came with metadata listing a de-identified subject ID, COVID-19 status, age in years and sex. Where HLA class I and class II types were available, the types were taken from metadata supplied by the sample provider, not from assay-based typing. Results and caveats for the whole study, not just this receptor: Clinical and demographic metadata were provided uncurated, with the amount varying by source and participant.

On this clone: No cognate antigen has been identified for it. Per-base qualities were not stored, and no clone one base away is much larger.

Whole blood was collected in K2EDTA tubes by collaborating institutions according to the institutions' own protocols. For TCRbeta analysis, collaborator samples were shipped as frozen whole blood, as isolated PBMCs, or as DNA extracted from either sample type. TCRbeta CDR3 regions were amplified from genomic DNA by means of the immunoSEQ Assay, a bias-controlled multiplex PCR. For the original study's pipeline: Within the assay, amplification of reference gene primers was used to estimate how many nucleated cells each sample contained. To quantify the absolute abundance of each unique TCRbeta CDR3 rearrangement, sequence reads were collapsed and filtered. For each sample, productive Simpson clonality was calculated as the square root of Simpson's diversity index over productive rearrangements. TCRdb re-hosts the immuneACCESS table, in-frame sequences only. Its copies lack some clones; in the studies checked, an unresolved V gene accounts for under half of them, and the cause for the rest is not known. For V, J and clone size, that table is used; D and trimming come from the DNA. The sample table holds around 79,000 clones, of which 88% were seen once. 9.1% of the sample comes from the top ten.

V has 3 bases trimmed and J has 4 bases trimmed; junction bases matching no gene number 5. CDR1 SGHDN and CDR2 FVKESK are derived from the germline V gene. The CDR3 spans 14 residues, from the cysteine through the phenylalanine. The DNA shown is the 42-base CDR3, in frame from base 1. This TCR derives from a human donor in a cohort sampled during active COVID-19. The chain is made from TRBV14 and TRBJ2-7; 8 nucleotides in the junction match TRBD1. What was sequenced was peripheral blood. The CDR3 loop reads CASSHGTGPYEQYF. In nucleotide form, the sequence is TGTGCCAGCAGCCACGGGACAGGACCGTACGAGCAGTACTTC.